The 24 T cell receptor beta chains in this list originate from one sample, sequenced in a study of somatic mutations in cytotoxic T cells in rheumatoid arthritis. The repertoire was sequenced with immunoSEQ multiplex PCR; TCRdb's copy has only in-frame clones and lacks some. The sample holds more than 8,000 clones, around 77% seen once. What was sequenced was CD8+ T cells sorted from blood. The source is a man aged 50 to 60 in good health.

The chain uses TRBV4-3 and TRBJ1-2; tentatively, D is TRBD1 (5 bases). The germline V gene has CDR1 LGHNA and CDR2 YSLEER. The V and J ends lost 0 bases and 4 bases respectively, with 15 bases between them. The CDR3 length is 16 residues. CDR3 nucleotides: TGCGCCAGCAGCCAAGAGCGTACAGGAGTTGTCTATGGCTACACCTTC. Amino acids: CASSQERTGVVYGYTF.

This clone came up a few times. This rearrangement joins TRBV6-1 to TRBJ2-6, with 7 bases identical to TRBD1. J lost 4 bases, V lost 1 base, and 4 bases had no gene match. The length of the CDR3 is 16 residues. The germline V gene encodes CDR1 MNHNS and CDR2 SASEGT. CDR3 sequence (DNA): TGTGCCAGCAGTGAAGACAGGGGCTACGGGGCCAACGTCCTGACTTTC. Translating it yields CASSEDRGYGANVLTF.

The rearrangement uses TRBV9 and TRBJ2-1; 7 nucleotides line up with TRBD2. The CDR3 extends over 15 amino acids. V trimming: 0 bases; J trimming: 5 bases; junction bases outside the gene matches: 5. Per the germline V gene, CDR1 is SGDLS and CDR2 is YYNGEE. CDR3 bases: TGTGCCAGCAGCGTAGTAAGCGGGGAAAACAATGAGCAGTTCTTC. Encoded protein: CASSVVSGENNEQFF.

The chain combines TRBV9 with TRBJ2-1, with 9 bases matching TRBD1. Germline CDR1 and CDR2: SGDLS and YYNGEE. The length of the CDR3 is 15 residues. The trim removed 4 bases at V and 6 bases at J, leaving 8 bases unmatched. The CDR3 DNA reads TGTGCCAGCAGCCCCTACAGGGGGCTAAGCAATGAGCAGTTCTTC. Its protein product is CASSPYRGLSNEQFF.

This clone has only a few counts. V is TRBV9 and J is TRBJ2-3; TRBD2 agrees at 11 bases. Germline assignment: CDR1 SGDLS and CDR2 YYNGEE. V shed 3 bases, J shed 4 bases, and the junction held 4 bases outside the gene matches. CDR3 length: 15 amino acids. As DNA, the CDR3 is TGTGCCAGCAGCGGTAGCGGGAGGGGGGCAGATACGCAGTATTTT. It codes for CASSGSGRGADTQYF. The full variable domain, rest sourced from reference TRBV9 and TRBJ2-3, is DSGVTQTPKHLITATGQRVTLRCSPRSGDLSVYWYQQSLDQGLQFLIQYYNGEERAKGNILERFSAQQFPDLHSELNLSSLELGDSALYFCASSGSGRGADTQYFGPGTRLTVL.

The V call is TRBV2, the J call TRBJ1-6; maybe TRBD1 (6 bases). Germline loops: CDR1 SNHLY, CDR2 FYNNEI. The CDR3 contains 15 residues. Trimming stripped 2 bases from V and 8 bases from J, with 13 bases between. This CDR3 reads CASSESGAWDSPLHF. CDR3 bases: TGTGCCAGCAGTGAATCAGGGGCATGGGATTCACCCCTCCACTTT.

The genes are TRBV28 and TRBJ1-2, with a possible D match to TRBD1 (6 bases). Germline V gene sequence: CDR1 MDHEN, CDR2 SYDVKM. This CDR3 is 19 amino acids long. Deletions cut 2 bases from V and 3 bases from J, with 25 bases between. The CDR3 DNA is TGTGCCAGCAGTTTAGCCGCTAAGCCAAGGACAGAACCCTACTATGGCTACACCTTC. This codes for CASSLAAKPRTEPYYGYTF.

The chain carries TRBV7-8 and TRBJ1-1; no clear D. Trimming pared 6 bases from V and 5 bases from J, leaving 13 bases between. The CDR3 is 13 residues long. Germline V gene sequence: CDR1 SGHVS, CDR2 FQNEAQ. In DNA, the CDR3 is TGTGCCAGCAGAGACCTGAGGGATACTGAAGCTTTCTTT. This codes for CASRDLRDTEAFF.

CDR3 region: CASSPPGVSTDTQYF. In nucleotides, the CDR3 is TGTGCCAGCAGCCCGCCCGGGGTGAGCACAGATACGCAGTATTTT. This rearrangement joins TRBV11-2 to TRBJ2-3, with D perhaps TRBD2 (5 bases). The CDR3 covers 15 residues. V was trimmed by 5 bases and J by 0 bases, leaving 12 bases between them. CDR1 and CDR2 (germline): SGHAT, FQNNGV. Variable domain in full (rest from reference TRBV11-2 and TRBJ2-3): EAGVAQSPRYKIIEKRQSVAFWCNPISGHATLYWYQQILGQGPKLLIQFQNNGVVDDSQLPKDRFSAERLKGVDSTLKIQPAKLEDSAVYLCASSPPGVSTDTQYFGPGTRLTVL.

This rearrangement joins TRBV5-5 to TRBJ2-6; D uncertain. The CDR3 spans 18 residues. V was trimmed by 1 base and J by 0 bases, leaving 14 bases between them. Per germline, CDR1 SGHKS and CDR2 YYEKEE (reference sequence). The CDR3 nucleotides are TGTGCCAGCAGCTTGAATGTTAAACTAAACTCTGGGGCCAACGTCCTGACTTTC. Its protein product is CASSLNVKLNSGANVLTF.

The CDR3 DNA reads TGTGCCAGCAGCCCGTACACTGGACAGGGGGACTATGGCTACACCTTC. Translating it yields CASSPYTGQGDYGYTF. The rearrangement joins TRBV7-9 to TRBJ1-2; 10 bases align to TRBD1. This CDR3 comprises 16 residues. Germline lookup yields CDR1 SEHNR and CDR2 FQNEAQ (reference sequence). Trimming removed 5 bases from V and 3 bases from J; junction bases left unmatched: 9. The full variable domain, with the rest looked up from reference TRBV7-9 and TRBJ1-2, is DTGVSQNPRHKITKRGQNVTFRCDPISEHNRLYWYRQTLGQGPEFLTYFQNEAQLEKSRLLSDRFSAERPKGSFSTLEIQRTEQGDSAMYLCASSPYTGQGDYGYTFGSGTRLTVV.

This chain uses TRBV28 with TRBJ2-4; 13 positions agree with TRBD2. From germline, CDR1 is MDHEN and CDR2 SYDVKM. V trimming: 6 bases; J trimming: 3 bases; junction bases outside the gene matches: 23. This CDR3 has 22 residues. CDR3 in DNA: TGTGCCAGCAGCCGTTATGGGGACGGACTAGCGGGAGTTCTGGGACTCAAAAACATTCAGTACTTC. It is translated as CASSRYGDGLAGVLGLKNIQYF.

This clone was observed once. The rearrangement joins TRBV7-2 to TRBJ1-5, with D unclear. CDR1 SGHTA and CDR2 FQGNSA come from the germline V gene. V lost 5 bases and J 2 bases, leaving 16 bases between the germline ends. The CDR3 runs to 16 residues. The CDR3 reads CASSPRTGIGNQPQHF. As DNA, the CDR3 is TGTGCCAGCAGCCCTCGGACTGGTATAGGCAATCAGCCCCAGCATTTT.

This clone qualifies as hyperexpanded. V and J are TRBV28 and TRBJ1-2; D is unresolved. Trimming cost V 4 bases and J 8 bases, with 11 bases left between them. CDR3 length: 12 residues. In germline, CDR1 is MDHEN, CDR2 SYDVKM. CDR3 protein: CASSSSTVGYTF. The DNA of the CDR3 is TGTGCCAGCAGTTCGAGTACAGTGGGCTACACCTTC.

V usage is TRBV7-9 and J usage is TRBJ1-1, with a weak D call TRBD1 (5 bases). Deletions cut 7 bases from V and 4 bases from J, with 19 bases between. The CDR3 covers 15 residues. From germline, CDR1 is SEHNR and CDR2 FQNEAQ (reference sequence). The CDR3 is CASNPGWGGITEAFF. As DNA, the CDR3 is TGTGCCAGCAACCCGGGGTGGGGGGGGATCACTGAAGCTTTCTTT. Using reference TRBV7-9 and TRBJ1-1 for the parts outside the CDR3, the full variable domain is DTGVSQNPRHKITKRGQNVTFRCDPISEHNRLYWYRQTLGQGPEFLTYFQNEAQLEKSRLLSDRFSAERPKGSFSTLEIQRTEQGDSAMYLCASNPGWGGITEAFFGQGTRLTVV.

The V and J genes are TRBV4-1 and TRBJ1-1; D not certain. V lost 4 bases and J lost 1, with 13 bases in between. Germline lookup yields CDR1 MGHRA and CDR2 YSYEKL. The CDR3 contains 15 residues. The CDR3 region has the DNA TGCGCCAGCAGCCCGTCCCCGGGGAAGAACACTGAAGCTTTCTTT. It is translated as CASSPSPGKNTEAFF.

The V gene is TRBV30, the J gene TRBJ2-1; D might be TRBD2 (6 bases). V gave up 2 bases and J gave up 2 bases, with 10 bases separating them. The CDR3 loop spans 14 amino acids. The germline gives CDR1 GTSNPN, CDR2 SVGIG (reference sequence). CDR3: CAWSRGTTYNEQFF. CDR3 bases: TGTGCCTGGAGTCGCGGGACGACCTACAATGAGCAGTTCTTC.

The gene calls are TRBV28 and TRBJ2-5; 9 bases fit TRBD1. This CDR3 comprises 14 residues. The V gene end was trimmed by 3 bases and the J gene end by 11 bases; junction bases not matched to a gene: 10. The germline gives CDR1 MDHEN, CDR2 SYDVKM. CDR3 loop: CASSLGQGRKEQYF. CDR3 nucleotide sequence: TGTGCCAGCAGTTTGGGACAGGGAAGGAAGGAGCAGTACTTC.

This chain joins TRBV19 and TRBJ1-5, with D maybe TRBD1 (6 bases). Trimming took off 3 bases at V and 5 bases at J, with 11 bases between the two ends. Germline CDR1 reads LNHDA; CDR2 reads SQIVND (reference sequence). The CDR3 totals 14 residues. The CDR3 sequence: CASSMGTTYQPQHF. DNA for the CDR3: TGTGCCAGTAGTATGGGGACAACGTATCAGCCCCAGCATTTT.

The genes are TRBV7-3 and TRBJ2-1; TRBD2 matches 12 bases. Germline V gene sequence: CDR1 SGHTA, CDR2 FQGTGA. Trimming removed 5 bases from V and 7 bases from J; junction bases left unmatched: 12. The CDR3 runs to 17 residues. The CDR3, as DNA: TGTGCCAGCAGCCCGACCCTCCTAGCGGGGGGGCAGAATGAGCAGTTCTTC. Translated: CASSPTLLAGGQNEQFF.

The chain uses TRBV5-6 and TRBJ2-1, with 7 bases that match TRBD2. Trimming cost V 3 bases and J 2 bases; bases outside gene matches: 8. Germline V lookup: CDR1 SGHDT, CDR2 YYEEEE. The CDR3 is made up of 16 amino acids. CDR3 DNA sequence: TGTGCCAGCAGCTGGGGAGGGCGGGGAGCCTACAATGAGCAGTTCTTC. Its translation is CASSWGGRGAYNEQFF.

This rearrangement joins TRBV19 to TRBJ2-1; 9 bases agree with TRBD1. Germline lookup yields CDR1 LNHDA and CDR2 SQIVND (reference sequence). Germline trimming cut 4 bases from V and 7 bases from J; bases unmatched to any gene: 8. The CDR3 length is 15 residues. The CDR3, as DNA: TGTGCCAGTAGTACGCCCGGGACAGGGTTTAATGAGCAGTTCTTC. Translated, it gives CASSTPGTGFNEQFF.

The CDR3 loop reads CASSKVGHTQETQYF. CDR3 DNA sequence: TGTGCCAGCAGCAAAGTTGGCCATACCCAAGAGACCCAGTACTTC. The rearrangement joins TRBV21-1 to TRBJ2-5; whether TRBD1, the table's D call, matches the DNA was not checked. TRBV21-1 is deemed a pseudogene. The CDR3 sequence is 15 residues long.

The genes are TRBV28 and TRBJ2-7; D is uncertain. V was shortened by 2 bases and J by 7 bases, with 15 bases between the two germline ends. In germline, CDR1 is MDHEN, CDR2 SYDVKM. The CDR3 covers 14 residues. The CDR3 protein is CASSLLRAVEEQYF. In DNA form, the CDR3 reads TGTGCCAGCAGTTTACTTCGAGCTGTCGAGGAGCAGTACTTC.